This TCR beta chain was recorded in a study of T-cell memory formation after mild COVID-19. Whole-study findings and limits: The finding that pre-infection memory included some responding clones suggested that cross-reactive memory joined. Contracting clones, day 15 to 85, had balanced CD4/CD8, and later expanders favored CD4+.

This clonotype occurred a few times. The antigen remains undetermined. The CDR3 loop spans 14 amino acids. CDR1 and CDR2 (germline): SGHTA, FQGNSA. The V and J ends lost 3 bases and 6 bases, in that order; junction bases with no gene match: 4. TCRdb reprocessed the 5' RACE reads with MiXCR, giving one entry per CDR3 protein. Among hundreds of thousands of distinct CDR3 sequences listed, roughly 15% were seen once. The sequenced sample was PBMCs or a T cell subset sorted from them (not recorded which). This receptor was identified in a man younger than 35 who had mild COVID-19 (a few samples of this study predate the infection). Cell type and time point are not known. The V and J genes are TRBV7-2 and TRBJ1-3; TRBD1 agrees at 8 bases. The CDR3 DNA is TGTGCCAGCAGCTTGTCAGGGGGCGAAAACACCATATATTTT. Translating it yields CASSLSGGENTIYF.